The 10 T cell receptor beta chains presented below share a single source sample, sequenced in a study of CD8 T cells in Susac syndrome. RNA, at roughly 0.45 to 1 ug, was reverse transcribed with random hexamers. TCRdb reprocessed the immunoSEQ multiplex PCR reads via MiXCR and lists one record per CDR3 protein. The sample includes around 200,000 distinct CDR3 sequences, around 95% of them seen just once. The sample comprised CD4+ T cells from PBMCs. These TCRs come from a human donor with multiple sclerosis.

The rearrangement uses TRBV13 and TRBJ2-1, with TRBD2 matching 13 bases. J gave up 0 bases and V 3 bases, and 8 bases lay outside the gene matches. The CDR3 is 19 amino acids. Germline V lookup: CDR1 PRHDT, CDR2 FYEKMQ (reference sequence). This chain's CDR3 is CASSLTGLAGMYSYNEQFF. CDR3 bases: TGTGCCAGCAGCTTGACGGGACTAGCGGGGATGTACTCCTACAATGAGCAGTTCTTC.

This chain joins TRBV6-6 and TRBJ1-6; 7 nucleotides agree with TRBD1. The CDR3 sequence is 15 residues long. Trimming took 0 bases from V and 10 from J; bases not matched to a gene: 6. Germline CDR1 and CDR2: MNHNY and SVGAGI (reference sequence). The CDR3 sequence is CASSYSGQSGSPLHF. In nucleotides, the CDR3 is TGTGCCAGCAGTTACTCGGGACAGAGCGGCTCACCCCTCCACTTT.

The chain combines TRBV7-9 with TRBJ2-7; possibly TRBD2 for D (7 bases). The V gene's germline CDR1 is SEHNR and CDR2 FQNEAQ (reference sequence). Trimming took 5 bases from V and 3 from J, leaving 17 bases between them. The CDR3 totals 15 residues. The CDR3 region has the DNA TGTGCCAGCAGCCCTTGGGGGGGGGCGGACTACGAGCAGTACTTC. Translation: CASSPWGGADYEQYF.

This clonotype appeared a single time. V is TRBV20-1 and J is TRBJ2-3; 9 bases agree with TRBD2. CDR1 and CDR2 from the germline V gene are DFQATT and SNEGSKA (reference sequence). V was pared by 3 bases and J by 0 bases, with 10 bases of the junction left unmatched. The CDR3 has 17 amino acids. CDR3 DNA sequence: TGCAGTGCTAGGGCGCTAGCGGGGTTACCTAGCACAGATACGCAGTATTTT. This translates into CSARALAGLPSTDTQYF.

This sequence joins TRBV4-1 and TRBJ1-6; perhaps TRBD1 as D (5 bases). Germline CDR1 reads MGHRA; CDR2 reads YSYEKL. The CDR3 has 16 amino acids. The V and J ends lost 0 bases and 4 bases respectively, with 10 bases between them. CDR3 nucleotide sequence: TGCGCCAGCAGCCAAGAAGGGACGTCTTATAATTCACCCCTCCACTTT. It is translated as CASSQEGTSYNSPLHF.

This clonotype has just one count. CDR3 protein: CASSYTPRVGEQYF. The CDR3 DNA reads TGTGCCAGCAGTTACACACCCAGAGTTGGGGAGCAGTACTTC. V usage is TRBV6-5 and J usage is TRBJ2-7, with no clear D. The V gene lost 2 bases and the J gene lost 7 bases, with 15 bases spanning the gap. CDR1 is MNHEY, CDR2 SVGAGI, per germline. The CDR3 is 14 amino acids.

The chain has TRBV19 and TRBJ2-4, with unresolved D. CDR1 and CDR2 from the germline V gene are LNHDA and SQIVND (reference sequence). The CDR3 loop spans 12 amino acids. V lost 4 bases to trimming and J lost 6 bases, with 7 bases between them. The CDR3 region is CASSNVLNIQYF. CDR3 sequence (DNA): TGTGCCAGTAGTAATGTCTTAAACATTCAGTACTTC.

CDR3 amino acids: CASSQEIGTDTQYF. CDR3 in DNA: TGCGCCAGCAGCCAAGAGATCGGCACAGATACGCAGTATTTT. The chain carries TRBV4-3 and TRBJ2-3; D not resolved. CDR1 is LGHNA and CDR2 is YSLEER in the germline V gene. The CDR3 sequence is 14 residues long. Trimming took 0 bases from V and 1 from J, leaving 5 bases between them.

The rearrangement uses TRBV20-1 and TRBJ1-6, with D maybe TRBD1 (5 bases). The CDR3 consists of 15 residues. The germline gives CDR1 DFQATT, CDR2 SNEGSKA (reference sequence). V was pared by 3 bases and J by 11 bases, with 20 bases between. For the CDR3, the DNA is TGCAGTGCTAGTCCCTCCCCCCAGGGCGGTCCACCCCTCCACTTT. This translates into CSASPSPQGGPPLHF.

This clonotype was seen a single time. V usage is TRBV3-1 and J usage is TRBJ1-1, with unresolved D. The germline V gene encodes CDR1 LGHDT and CDR2 YNNKEL (reference sequence). CDR3 length: 11 residues. V lost 0 bases and J 10 bases, leaving 6 bases between the germline ends. The CDR3 spells CASSQDGGAFF. DNA of the CDR3: TGTGCCAGCAGCCAAGATGGTGGAGCTTTCTTT.